This T cell receptor (beta chain) derives from a study of cytomegalovirus exposure and HLA in healthy donors. Study outcomes and limitations: The study reported that TCR beta sequences accurately predicted HLA-A and HLA-B alleles in most subjects.

Germline CDR1 is MGHDK and CDR2 is SYGVNS. The CDR3 extends over 14 amino acids. The germline V and J ends were trimmed by 8 bases and 3 bases, with 13 bases remaining between them. It was with 60 Vbeta and 13 Jbeta primers that the PCR ran. The assay was immunoSEQ multiplex PCR, and TCRdb's table has in-frame clones only and misses some. The sample consists of about 180,000 clones, roughly 76% of them appearing once. Note on this clone: Its target is unknown.

The chain has TRBV25-1 and TRBJ2-2, with D hard to call. The clonotype originates from a woman between 18 and 29 years old in good health and CMV-seropositive. The sample comprised PBMCs. In DNA, the CDR3 is TGTGCCAGCTCGACCTACCGGGACACCGGGGAGCTGTTTTTT. This encodes CASSTYRDTGELFF. Complete variable domain (other parts from reference TRBV25-1 and TRBJ2-2): EADIYQTPRYLVIGTGKKITLECSQTMGHDKMYWYQQDPGMELHLIHYSYGVNSTEKGDLSSESTVSRIRTEHFPLTLESARPSHTSQYLCASSTYRDTGELFFGEGSRLTVL.